This TCR beta chain is drawn from a study of OX40 agonist ivuxolimab in advanced cancers. The wider study: Partial responses occurred in three patients (one hepatocellular carcinoma, two cutaneous melanoma).

The CDR3 extends over 12 amino acids. From germline, CDR1 is SGDLS and CDR2 YYNGEE. V lost 4 bases to trimming and J lost 5 bases, with 7 bases between them. General study points: Clonal expansion in partial responders at 0.1-3.0 mg/kg ranked among the lowest. Among some nonresponders, normalized T-cell clonal expansion was also low. Within 6 weeks, CD4+ and CD8+ blood T cells expanded clonally at 0.1 to 3.0 mg/kg.

TCRdb keeps only in-frame clones here, not all; method: immunoSEQ multiplex PCR. In the table there are nearly 8,500 clones, more than 65% of which are singletons. Worth noting for this clone: Its cognate antigen is unknown.

The source of this sequence is an adult with an advanced solid tumor such as melanoma, head and neck, liver or kidney cancer. The chain employs TRBV9 and TRBJ1-5; tentatively, D is TRBD1 (5 bases). Sequencing was performed on CD4+ or CD8+ T cells sorted from blood, taken in a trial of the OX40 agonist ivuxolimab. Here the CDR3 reads CASSTGDQPQHF. CDR3 DNA: TGTGCCAGCAGCACAGGAGATCAGCCCCAGCATTTT. Complete variable domain (other parts from reference TRBV9 and TRBJ1-5): DSGVTQTPKHLITATGQRVTLRCSPRSGDLSVYWYQQSLDQGLQFLIQYYNGEERAKGNILERFSAQQFPDLHSELNLSSLELGDSALYFCASSTGDQPQHFGDGTRLSIL.